The sequence of this TCR beta chain was determined in a study of low-dose radiotherapy and immunotherapy resistance in tumors. Study details: Over 26 weeks, cohort 2 got 1 Gy every two weeks, reaching 13 Gy. Every two weeks, the protocol called for intravenous cyclophosphamide at 200 mg/m2. It was given one day before each radiation and immunotherapy administration.

Described time point: after trial treatment. The sample's treatment: LDRT plus nivolumab, ipilimumab, low-dose cyclophosphamide and aspirin (RACIN trial). The study gave donors nivolumab, ipilimumab, aspirin, low-dose cyclophosphamide and low-dose radiotherapy. This clonotype was counted ten times or more. Alpha- and beta-chain coverage of first-strand cDNA came from TRAV- and TRBV-specific primers. Over roughly 20 PCR cycles, TCRs were amplified from a constant-region primer and V-primer adapter. Using its own MiXCR run on the reads, TCRdb lists one record per CDR3 protein. The table lists about 30,000 distinct CDR3 sequences, approximately 49% of them singletons, with 5% to 6% in the top ten. Looked up from germline, CDR1 is MGHDK and CDR2 is SYGVNS. With V trimmed by 5 bases and J by 2 bases, 7 bases remained unmatched. CDR3 length: 17 residues.

This clonotype originated in a male donor with gallbladder cancer. This specimen consisted of PBMCs, obtained after low-dose radiotherapy plus immunotherapy. The rearrangement uses TRBV25-1 and TRBJ2-2; TRBD2 agrees at 11 bases. The CDR3 is CASSTGTSGLNTGELFF. The DNA for the CDR3 is TGTGCCAGCAGTACGGGGACTAGCGGCCTTAACACCGGGGAGCTGTTTTTT. Drawing the rest from reference TRBV25-1 and TRBJ2-2, the complete variable domain is EADIYQTPRYLVIGTGKKITLECSQTMGHDKMYWYQQDPGMELHLIHYSYGVNSTEKGDLSSESTVSRIRTEHFPLTLESARPSHTSQYLCASSTGTSGLNTGELFFGEGSRLTVL.